Below are 5 T cell receptor beta chains sequenced from a single sample in a study of human T cells and chemical hapten exposure. Documented time point: pre-sensitization, week 0. Sample treatment: therapeutic diphenylcyclopropenone sensitization with weekly scalp DPC. TCRdb passed the RACE reads through MiXCR, listing each CDR3 protein once. The table lists about 300,000 distinct CDR3 sequences, 4.5% to 5.5% of them singletons, with less than 9% in the top ten. This specimen consisted of whole blood, obtained in connection with sensitization to the hapten diphenylcyclopropenone (DPC). The receptors shown here come from a woman younger than 35 with alopecia areata. Some clones in this sample may be carry-over from other donors' samples.

This chain connects TRBV28 to TRBJ2-3, with 12 nucleotides matching TRBD2. V lost 4 bases, J lost 3 bases, and 2 bases stayed unmatched. This CDR3 has 15 residues. The germline CDR1 and CDR2 sequences are MDHEN and SYDVKM. The CDR3 DNA reads TGTGCCAGCAGTTCTAGCGGGGGGGAGACAGATACGCAGTATTTT. Translating gives CASSSSGGETDTQYF.

This clonotype came up many times. The gene calls are TRBV7-8 and TRBJ2-3; TRBD2 matches 14 bases. CDR3 size: 16 residues. Germline CDR1 SGHVS, CDR2 FQNEAQ. Trimming took 5 bases from V and 4 from J; bases not matched to a gene: 5. The CDR3, as DNA: TGTGCCAGCAGCCTAGGACTAGCGGGGGGTTCAGATACGCAGTATTTT. This encodes CASSLGLAGGSDTQYF.

V is TRBV3-1 and J is TRBJ1-1, with D possibly TRBD1 on 5 matching bases. V lost 0 bases, J lost 1 base, and 12 bases lay in between. Germline V gene data show CDR1 as LGHDT and CDR2 as YNNKEL (reference sequence). This CDR3 has 16 amino acids. The CDR3 coding sequence is TGTGCCAGCAGCCAAGAGTGGGACCAACCGAACACTGAAGCTTTCTTT. Its translation is CASSQEWDQPNTEAFF.

Ten or more counts support this clonotype. V usage is TRBV11-2 and J usage is TRBJ1-1; D possibly corresponds to TRBD1 (5 bases). This CDR3 contains 14 residues. Trimming shortened V by 3 bases and J by 0 bases, and 8 bases separated the two germline ends. From germline, CDR1 is SGHAT and CDR2 FQNNGV. The CDR3 reads CASSFWGLNTEAFF. CDR3 coding DNA: TGTGCCAGCAGCTTTTGGGGGTTGAACACTGAAGCTTTCTTT.

The chain uses TRBV7-2 and TRBJ2-3, with 7 bases identical to TRBD2. V shed 1 base, J shed 2 bases, and the junction held 9 bases outside the gene matches. From germline, CDR1 is SGHTA and CDR2 FQGNSA. This CDR3 spans 17 amino acids. The CDR3 region has the DNA TGTGCCAGCAGCTTAGGTGGAGCGGGACGCACCACAGATACGCAGTATTTT. Its translation: CASSLGGAGRTTDTQYF.